The TCR beta chain described here comes from a study of Ad26.COV2.S vaccination and SARS-CoV-2 variants. In the study overall: Intramuscularly, Ad26.COV2.S was given either once or twice, 56 days apart. General study points: Participants in the vaccine arm had higher spike-specific TCR breadth; placebo recipients had lower. Vaccinees reportedly had broad spike-specific CD8+ and CD4+ T cell responses.

Remarks on this clone: The antigen remains undetermined.

The CDR3 is 12 amino acids. V was shortened by 5 bases and J by 3 bases, with 8 bases between the two germline ends. CDR1 is SNHLY, CDR2 FYNNEI, per germline. Treatment meaning: about 20 received Ad26.COV2.S at low or high dose, single or two shots; several received placebo; per-sample allocation not given. Sampling took place 63 days after the first vaccine or placebo injection. A Boston adult aged 18-55 years was the donor. Sequencing used immunoSEQ multiplex PCR; TCRdb keeps in-frame clones, though not all of them. The sample lists a few hundred thousand clones, roughly 84% occurring once. The TCR originated in a person between 18 and 65 years old who received the Ad26.COV2.S COVID-19 vaccine or a placebo. The chain has TRBV2 and TRBJ2-7; D remains ambiguous. The sample was peripheral blood, taken in a trial of Ad26.COV2.S vaccine versus placebo. As DNA, the CDR3 is TGTGCCAGCAGTCTAGACTTCTACGAGCAGTACTTC. The encoded protein is CASSLDFYEQYF.